A single T cell receptor beta chain is shown here with its context. Cohorts were based on clinical histories the participants reported. Cohort 3 donors counted as recovered after two negative PCRs, clearance, or resolved symptoms. The data were taken from a study of blood T cell repertoires in COVID-19. Study as a whole: From T cells, B-cell-depleted T cells, or PBMCs came the material, which was cDNA or gDNA.

As handled by the study authors: Estimation of nucleated cell counts was performed using reference gene primer amplification. The repertoire was sequenced with immunoSEQ multiplex PCR; TCRdb's copy has only in-frame clones and lacks some. V and J calls and clone size follow that table, whereas D and trimming were derived from the DNA. The data contain more than 400,000 clones, roughly 91% of them singletons. CDR3 size: 16 residues. V lost 1 base and J lost 4; bases outside the gene matches: 6. Germline lookup yields CDR1 SGHDN and CDR2 FVKESK. The chain carries TRBV14 and TRBJ2-2, with TRBD2 matching over 7 bases. This receptor was obtained from a man aged 18 to 35 who had recovered from COVID-19. Sequenced: PBMCs or T cells enriched from blood (not recorded which). In nucleotides, the CDR3 is TGTGCCAGCAGCCAAGCCGGGACTACGGGCACCGGGGAGCTGTTTTTT. This codes for CASSQAGTTGTGELFF.